These 10 T cell receptor beta chains were all obtained from the same sample, sequenced in a study of blood T cells in healthy people across ages. Through a sample-barcoded 5' primer and a J-beta primer mix, a second PCR was run for roughly 6 to 12 cycles. MiXCR was run by TCRdb on the 5' RACE reads, yielding one entry per CDR3 protein. The sample lists about a million distinct CDR3 sequences; 30% to 40% were seen once. The material sequenced was blood. The receptors were sampled from a man between 18 and 35 years old in good health.

The chain is built from TRBV7-2 and TRBJ2-2, with unresolved D. V lost 5 bases, J lost 5 bases, and 24 bases lay in between. Looked up from germline, CDR1 is SGHTA and CDR2 is FQGNSA. The CDR3 consists of 18 residues. The CDR3 reads CASSARVGAVSFTGELFF. DNA of the CDR3: TGTGCCAGCAGCGCTCGGGTGGGCGCAGTGTCCTTTACCGGGGAGCTGTTTTTT.

V is TRBV12-3 or TRBV12-4 and J is TRBJ1-1, with a possible D match to TRBD1 (5 bases). V was trimmed by 3 bases and J by 4 bases, leaving 12 bases between them. This CDR3 is 14 amino acids long. CDR3 region: CASSFGASSTEAFF. The CDR3 DNA sequence: TGTGCCAGCAGTTTCGGGGCCTCGAGCACTGAAGCTTTCTTT.

On this clonotype: A single base separates this from a much larger clone, so it may be a read error. The gene calls are TRBV7-9 and TRBJ1-5; TRBD1 agrees at 7 bases. The CDR3 extends over 13 amino acids. J was trimmed by 5 bases and V by 7 bases; bases with no gene match: 5. Germline V gives CDR1 SEHNR, CDR2 FQNEAQ (reference sequence). CDR3 coding DNA: TGTGCCAGCAACCGACAGGGTGATCAGCCCCAGCATTTT. Residues: CASNRQGDQPQHF.

The CDR3 nucleotides are TGTGCCAGCAGTGAAGGGGGCACGACAGCAAACTTAAAGGGGAACTATGGCTACACCTTC. It translates to CASSEGGTTANLKGNYGYTF. The V gene is TRBV25-1, the J gene TRBJ1-2; TRBD1 might be the D (6 bases). The V and J ends lost 2 bases and 2 bases respectively, with 27 bases between them. Germline values: CDR1 MGHDK, CDR2 SYGVNS. The CDR3 consists of 20 residues.

This clonotype was observed once. The chain joins TRBV6-5 to TRBJ1-4, with D perhaps TRBD1 (5 bases). V lost 3 bases, J lost 8 bases, and 13 bases lay in between. The CDR3 runs 14 residues. Germline V lookup: CDR1 MNHEY, CDR2 SVGAGI. CDR3 nucleotide sequence: TGTGCCAGCAGTTATCGTCAGGGAAGGGAAAAACTGTTTTTT. Translation: CASSYRQGREKLFF.

The V and J genes are TRBV27 and TRBJ1-4; 8 nucleotides agree with TRBD1. Germline CDR1 and CDR2: MNHEY and SMNVEV (reference sequence). CDR3 length equals 16 residues. The J segment lost 4 bases and the V segment lost 4 bases, leaving 8 bases of the junction unmatched. CDR3 sequence: CASSSIGQGSNEKLFF. The CDR3 DNA is TGTGCCAGCAGTTCGATTGGACAGGGAAGTAATGAAAAACTGTTTTTT. The variable domain in full, completed from reference TRBV27 and TRBJ1-4, reads EAQVTQNPRYLITVTGKKLTVTCSQNMNHEYMSWYRQDPGLGLRQIYYSMNVEVTDKGDVPEGYKVSRKEKRNFPLILESPSPNQTSLYFCASSSIGQGSNEKLFFGSGTQLSVL.

The chain links TRBV18 to TRBJ1-2; D uncertain. V lost 6 bases to trimming and J lost 4 bases, with 15 bases between them. Germline assignment: CDR1 KGHSH and CDR2 LQKENI. The CDR3 runs to 14 residues. The CDR3, as DNA: TGTGCCAGCTCGGCCAGGACGGAGACCTATGGCTACACCTTC. It is translated as CASSARTETYGYTF.

This clonotype has more than one count but fewer than ten. CDR3 residues: CASSLAGHATNEKLFF. In DNA, the CDR3 is TGTGCCAGCAGCTTAGCTGGACATGCAACTAATGAAAAACTGTTTTTT. V is TRBV13 and J is TRBJ1-4; tentative D call: TRBD1 (5 bases). The CDR3 runs to 16 residues. Trimming removed 1 base at V and 0 bases at J, with 9 bases between. CDR1 is PRHDT and CDR2 is FYEKMQ in the germline V gene (reference sequence).

As regards this clonotype: A much bigger clone sits one base away, suggesting this may be a read error. V is TRBV5-1 and J is TRBJ1-2, with TRBD1 as a possible D gene (6 bases). The CDR3 is 14 amino acids. Trimming removed 4 bases from V and 5 bases from J, with 15 bases in between. Germline V gene sequence: CDR1 SGHRS, CDR2 YFSETQ. CDR3 sequence reads: CASSAEEDRYGYTF. The DNA for the CDR3 is TGCGCCAGCAGCGCTGAGGAGGACAGATATGGCTACACCTTC.

The chain joins TRBV11-2 to TRBJ2-1, with a tentative D call TRBD2 (6 bases). V was clipped by 5 bases and J by 2 bases, with 16 bases between them. CDR3 length: 16 residues. From germline, CDR1 is SGHAT and CDR2 FQNNGV. CDR3 region: CASSPQVAATYNEQFF. The DNA of the CDR3 is TGTGCCAGCAGCCCGCAGGTAGCGGCAACCTACAATGAGCAGTTCTTC.